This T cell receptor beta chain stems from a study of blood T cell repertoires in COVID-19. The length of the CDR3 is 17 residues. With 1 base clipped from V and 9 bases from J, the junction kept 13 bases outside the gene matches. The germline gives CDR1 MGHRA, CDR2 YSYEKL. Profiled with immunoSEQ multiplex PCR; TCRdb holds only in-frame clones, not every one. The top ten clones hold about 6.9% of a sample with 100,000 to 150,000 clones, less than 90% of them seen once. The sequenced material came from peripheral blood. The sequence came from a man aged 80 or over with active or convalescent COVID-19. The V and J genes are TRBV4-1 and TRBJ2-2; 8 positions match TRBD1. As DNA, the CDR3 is TGCGCCAGCAGCCAAGTCGGATCGGGACAGGCCGGGTGGGAGCTGTTTTTT. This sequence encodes CASSQVGSGQAGWELFF.